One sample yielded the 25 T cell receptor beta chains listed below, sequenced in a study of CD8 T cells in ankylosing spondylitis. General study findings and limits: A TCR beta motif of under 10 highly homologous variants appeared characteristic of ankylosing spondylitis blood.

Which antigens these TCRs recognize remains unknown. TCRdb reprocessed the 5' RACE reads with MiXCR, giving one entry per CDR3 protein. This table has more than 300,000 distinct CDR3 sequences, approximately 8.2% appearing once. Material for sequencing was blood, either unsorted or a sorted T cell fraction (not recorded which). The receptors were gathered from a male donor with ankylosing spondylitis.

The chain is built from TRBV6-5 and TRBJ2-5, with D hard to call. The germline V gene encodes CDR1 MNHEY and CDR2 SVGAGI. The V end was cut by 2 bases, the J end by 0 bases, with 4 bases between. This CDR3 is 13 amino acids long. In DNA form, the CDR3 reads TGTGCCAGCAGTTACCAACACCAAGAGACCCAGTACTTC. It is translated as CASSYQHQETQYF.

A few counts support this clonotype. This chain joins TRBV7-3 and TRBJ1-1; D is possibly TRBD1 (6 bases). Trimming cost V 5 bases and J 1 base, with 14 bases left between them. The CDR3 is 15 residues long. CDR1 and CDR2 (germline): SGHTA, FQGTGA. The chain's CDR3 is CASSPMGQQNTEAFF. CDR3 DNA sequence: TGTGCCAGCAGCCCCATGGGACAACAGAACACTGAAGCTTTCTTT.

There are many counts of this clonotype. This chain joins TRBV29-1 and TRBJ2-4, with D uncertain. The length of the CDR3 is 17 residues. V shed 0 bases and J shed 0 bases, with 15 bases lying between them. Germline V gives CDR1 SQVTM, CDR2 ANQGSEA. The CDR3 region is CSVEDRRQVLAKNIQYF. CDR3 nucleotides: TGCAGCGTTGAAGATCGGCGGCAGGTACTAGCCAAAAACATTCAGTACTTC. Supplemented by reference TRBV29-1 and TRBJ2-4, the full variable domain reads SAVISQKPSRDICQRGTSLTIQCQVDSQVTMMFWYRQQPGQSLTLIATANQGSEATYESGFVIDKFPISRPNLTFSTLTVSNMSPEDSSIYLCSVEDRRQVLAKNIQYFGAGTRLSVL.

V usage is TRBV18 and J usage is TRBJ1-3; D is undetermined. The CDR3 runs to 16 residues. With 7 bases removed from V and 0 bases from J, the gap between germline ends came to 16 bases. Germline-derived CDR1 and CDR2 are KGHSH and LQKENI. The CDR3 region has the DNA TGTGCCAGCTACCAACCCGGGGAACCCTCTGGAAACACCATATATTTT. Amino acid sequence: CASYQPGEPSGNTIYF.

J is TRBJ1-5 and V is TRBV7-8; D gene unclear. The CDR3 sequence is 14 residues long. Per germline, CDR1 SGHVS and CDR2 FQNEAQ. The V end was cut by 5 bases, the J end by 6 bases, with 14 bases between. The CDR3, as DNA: TGTGCCAGCAGCCATACAGAGTCCCCTCAGCCCCAGCATTTT. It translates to CASSHTESPQPQHF. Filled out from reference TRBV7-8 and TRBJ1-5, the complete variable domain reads GAGVSQSPRYKVAKRGQDVALRCDPISGHVSLFWYQQALGQGPEFLTYFQNEAQLDKSGLPSDRFFAERPEGSVSTLKIQRTQQEDSAVYLCASSHTESPQPQHFGDGTRLSIL.

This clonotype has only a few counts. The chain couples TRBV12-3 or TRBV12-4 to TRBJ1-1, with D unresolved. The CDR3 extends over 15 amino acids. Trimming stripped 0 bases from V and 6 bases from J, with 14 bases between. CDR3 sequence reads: CASSLAPVGMAEAFF. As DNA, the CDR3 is TGTGCCAGCAGTTTAGCGCCCGTGGGGATGGCTGAAGCTTTCTTT.

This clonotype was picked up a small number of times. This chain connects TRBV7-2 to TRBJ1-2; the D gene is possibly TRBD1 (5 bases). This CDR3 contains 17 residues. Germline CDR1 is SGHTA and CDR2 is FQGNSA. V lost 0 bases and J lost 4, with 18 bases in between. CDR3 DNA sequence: TGTGCCAGCAGCTTAGCCGGGGCAGCCATAGATGGCTATGGCTACACCTTC. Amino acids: CASSLAGAAIDGYGYTF.

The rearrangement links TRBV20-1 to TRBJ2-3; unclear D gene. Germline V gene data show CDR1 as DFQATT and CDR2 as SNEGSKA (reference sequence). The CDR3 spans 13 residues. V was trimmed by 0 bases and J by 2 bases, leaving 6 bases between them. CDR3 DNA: TGCAGTGCTAGAGATGGACCCACAGATACGCAGTATTTT. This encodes CSARDGPTDTQYF.

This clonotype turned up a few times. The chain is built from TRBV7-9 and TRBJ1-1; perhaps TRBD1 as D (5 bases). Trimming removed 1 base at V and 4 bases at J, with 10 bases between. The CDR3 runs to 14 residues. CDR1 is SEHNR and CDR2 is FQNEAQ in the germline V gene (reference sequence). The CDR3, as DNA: TGTGCCAGCAGCTTAGGGAGGACAACCACTGAAGCTTTCTTT. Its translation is CASSLGRTTTEAFF.

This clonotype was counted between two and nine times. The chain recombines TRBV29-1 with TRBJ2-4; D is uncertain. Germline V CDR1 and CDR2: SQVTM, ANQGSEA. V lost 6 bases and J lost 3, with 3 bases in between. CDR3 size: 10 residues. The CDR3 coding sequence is TGCAGCGTCCTCAAAAACATTCAGTACTTC. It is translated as CSVLKNIQYF.

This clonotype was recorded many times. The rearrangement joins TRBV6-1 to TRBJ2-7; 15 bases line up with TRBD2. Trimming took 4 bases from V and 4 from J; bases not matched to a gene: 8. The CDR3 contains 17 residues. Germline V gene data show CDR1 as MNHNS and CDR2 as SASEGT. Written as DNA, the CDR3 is TGTGCCAGCAGTGGACCGGGACTAGCGGGAGGTTTTTACGAGCAGTACTTC. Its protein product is CASSGPGLAGGFYEQYF.

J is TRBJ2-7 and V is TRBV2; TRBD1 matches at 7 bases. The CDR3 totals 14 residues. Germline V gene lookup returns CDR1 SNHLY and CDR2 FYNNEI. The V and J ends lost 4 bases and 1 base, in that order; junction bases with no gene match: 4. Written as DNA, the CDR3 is TGTGCCAGCAGTGCCGGGACAGCTTCCTACGAGCAGTACTTC. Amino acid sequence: CASSAGTASYEQYF.

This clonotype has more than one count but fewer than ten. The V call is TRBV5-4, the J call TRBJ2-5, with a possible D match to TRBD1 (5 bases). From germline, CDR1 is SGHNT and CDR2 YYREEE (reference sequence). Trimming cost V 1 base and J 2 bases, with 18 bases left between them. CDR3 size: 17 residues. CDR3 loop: CASSLLLQAHLQETQYF. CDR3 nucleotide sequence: TGTGCCAGCAGCTTGTTATTACAGGCCCATCTTCAAGAGACCCAGTACTTC.

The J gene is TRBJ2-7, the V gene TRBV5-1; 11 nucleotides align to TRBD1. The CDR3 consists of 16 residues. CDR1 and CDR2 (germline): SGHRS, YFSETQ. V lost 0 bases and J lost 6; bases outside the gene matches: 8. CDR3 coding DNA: TGCGCCAGCAGCTTGGTTGGCGGAGGGACAGGGGGCGAGCAGTACTTC. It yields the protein CASSLVGGGTGGEQYF.

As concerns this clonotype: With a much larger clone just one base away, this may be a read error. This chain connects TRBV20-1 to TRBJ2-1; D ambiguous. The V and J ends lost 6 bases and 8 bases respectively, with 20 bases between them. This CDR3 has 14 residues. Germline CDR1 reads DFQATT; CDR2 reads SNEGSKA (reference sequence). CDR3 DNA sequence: TGCAGTGCAGTTCTGGCAGACGGCTCGGATGAGCAGTTCTTC. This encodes CSAVLADGSDEQFF.

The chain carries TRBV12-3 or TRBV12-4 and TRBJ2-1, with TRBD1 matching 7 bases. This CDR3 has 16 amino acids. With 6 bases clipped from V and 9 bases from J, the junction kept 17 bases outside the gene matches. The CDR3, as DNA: TGTGCCAGCAGCCCACCGGGACAGAGGGCGTGGGGTGAGCAGTTCTTC. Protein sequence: CASSPPGQRAWGEQFF.

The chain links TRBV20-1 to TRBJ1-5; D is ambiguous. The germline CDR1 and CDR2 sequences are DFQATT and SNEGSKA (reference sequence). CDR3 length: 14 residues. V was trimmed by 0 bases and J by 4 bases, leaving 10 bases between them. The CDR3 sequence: CSAREKVPNQPQHF. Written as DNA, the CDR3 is TGCAGTGCTAGAGAAAAGGTCCCGAATCAGCCCCAGCATTTT.

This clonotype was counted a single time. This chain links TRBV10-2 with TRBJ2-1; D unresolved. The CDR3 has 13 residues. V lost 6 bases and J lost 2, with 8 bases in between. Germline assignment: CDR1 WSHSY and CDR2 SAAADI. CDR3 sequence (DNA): TGCGCCAGCAGCCTCCGGGCCTACAATGAGCAGTTCTTC. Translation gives CASSLRAYNEQFF.

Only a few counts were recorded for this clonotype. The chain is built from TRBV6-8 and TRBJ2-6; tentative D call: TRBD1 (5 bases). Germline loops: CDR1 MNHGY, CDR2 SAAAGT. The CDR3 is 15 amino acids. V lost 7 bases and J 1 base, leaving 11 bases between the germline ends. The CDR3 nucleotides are TGTGCCAGCAACCGATCAGGGTCTGGGGCCAACGTCCTGACTTTC. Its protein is CASNRSGSGANVLTF.

The CDR3 protein is CASNQGSIAFF. The CDR3 nucleotides are TGTGCCAGCAACCAGGGATCTATTGCTTTCTTT. The J gene is TRBJ1-1, the V gene TRBV6-2 or TRBV6-3; tentatively, D is TRBD1 (5 bases). CDR3 length: 11 amino acids. Trimming took 7 bases from V and 11 from J, leaving 14 bases between them. Germline lookup yields CDR1 MNHEY and CDR2 SVGEGT.

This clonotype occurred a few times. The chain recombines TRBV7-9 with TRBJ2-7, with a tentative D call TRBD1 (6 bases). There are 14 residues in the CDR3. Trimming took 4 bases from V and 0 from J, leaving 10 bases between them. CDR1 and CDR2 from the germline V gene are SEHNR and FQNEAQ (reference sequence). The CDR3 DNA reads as TGTGCCAGCAGCTCTTGGACAGTCTCCTACGAGCAGTACTTC. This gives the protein CASSSWTVSYEQYF.

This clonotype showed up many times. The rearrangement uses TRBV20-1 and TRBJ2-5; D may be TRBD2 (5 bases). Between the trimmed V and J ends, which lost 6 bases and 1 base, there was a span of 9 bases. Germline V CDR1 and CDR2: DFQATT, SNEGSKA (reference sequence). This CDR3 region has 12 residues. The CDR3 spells CSADGVQETQYF. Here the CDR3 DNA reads TGCAGTGCCGACGGGGTCCAAGAGACCCAGTACTTC.

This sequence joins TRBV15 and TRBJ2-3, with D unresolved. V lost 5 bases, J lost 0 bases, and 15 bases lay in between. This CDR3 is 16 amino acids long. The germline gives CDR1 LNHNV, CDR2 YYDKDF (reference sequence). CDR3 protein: CATSRRRTPSTDTQYF. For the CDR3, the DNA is TGTGCCACCAGCCGAAGGAGAACCCCTAGCACAGATACGCAGTATTTT.

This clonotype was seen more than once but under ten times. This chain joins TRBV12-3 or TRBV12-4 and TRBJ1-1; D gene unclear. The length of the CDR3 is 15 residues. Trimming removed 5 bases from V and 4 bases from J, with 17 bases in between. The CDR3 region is CASSPNPGWSTEAFF. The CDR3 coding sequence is TGTGCCAGCAGTCCAAACCCGGGATGGAGCACTGAAGCTTTCTTT.

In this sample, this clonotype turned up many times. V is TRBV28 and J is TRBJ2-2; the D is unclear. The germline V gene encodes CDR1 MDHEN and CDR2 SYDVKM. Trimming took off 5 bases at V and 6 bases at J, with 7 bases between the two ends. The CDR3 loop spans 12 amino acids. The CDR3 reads CASSKIPGELFF. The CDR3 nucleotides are TGTGCCAGCAGTAAAATCCCCGGGGAGCTGTTTTTT.